Each of the 27 T cell receptor beta chains below was sequenced from the same sample in a study of T cell changes during pregnancy in multiple sclerosis. Here immunoSEQ multiplex PCR was the method, and the copy in TCRdb shows in-frame clones only, minus some. Among 61,000 or so clones, around 93% were seen once, and the ten largest hold over 0.35%. The specimen was CD4+ T cells from peripheral blood mononuclear cells, collected before pregnancy. The receptors derive from a female donor with multiple sclerosis, enrolled in a pregnancy study.

The chain has TRBV27 and TRBJ2-5; 11 positions agree with TRBD2. Germline CDR1 and CDR2: MNHEY and SMNVEV (reference sequence). This CDR3 region has 15 residues. V lost 6 bases to trimming and J lost 4 bases; unmatched junction nucleotides: 7. DNA for the CDR3: TGTGCCAGCAGACCCCTAGCGGGAGGACGAGAGACCCAGTACTTC. It translates to CASRPLAGGRETQYF.

This chain connects TRBV7-2 to TRBJ2-3; tentatively, D is TRBD2 (5 bases). The germline V gene encodes CDR1 SGHTA and CDR2 FQGNSA. The CDR3 is 14 amino acids. V lost 8 bases, J lost 0 bases, and 12 bases lay in between. In nucleotides, the CDR3 is TGTGCCAGCTGGACTGGGCTGAGCACAGATACGCAGTATTTT. Translating it yields CASWTGLSTDTQYF.

The chain combines TRBV18 with TRBJ1-5, with D possibly being TRBD1 (5 bases). Per germline, CDR1 KGHSH and CDR2 LQKENI. The CDR3 totals 16 residues. V dropped 3 bases and J dropped 5 bases, with 17 bases sitting between them. CDR3 sequence: CASSPQGAGFYQPQHF. Written as DNA, the CDR3 is TGTGCCAGCTCACCCCAAGGGGCAGGGTTCTATCAGCCCCAGCATTTT.

The rearrangement links TRBV7-2 to TRBJ2-3, with TRBD2 matching 14 bases. The CDR3 contains 15 residues. V shed 5 bases and J 5 bases; nucleotides not matched to a gene: 3. The germline V gene encodes CDR1 SGHTA and CDR2 FQGNSA. The CDR3 protein is CASSPTSGRVDTQYF. The CDR3 DNA sequence: TGTGCCAGCAGCCCGACTAGCGGGAGGGTAGATACGCAGTATTTT.

The CDR3 reads CASSSGDMGPMNTEAFF. In DNA form, the CDR3 reads TGTGCCAGCAGTTCCGGTGATATGGGCCCGATGAACACTGAAGCTTTCTTT. The rearrangement uses TRBV28 and TRBJ1-1; D not certain. Germline CDR1 reads MDHEN; CDR2 reads SYDVKM. The V and J ends lost 4 bases and 0 bases respectively, with 18 bases between them. The CDR3 extends over 17 amino acids.

The chain is built from TRBV27 and TRBJ2-7, with 9 bases fitting TRBD1. This CDR3 region has 14 residues. The germline CDR1 and CDR2 sequences are MNHEY and SMNVEV (reference sequence). V lost 3 bases to trimming and J lost 6 bases; unmatched junction nucleotides: 6. This CDR3 reads CASSFTGQGSEQYF. CDR3 nucleotides: TGTGCCAGCAGTTTTACGGGACAGGGCTCCGAGCAGTACTTC.

V gene TRBV30 combines with J gene TRBJ2-1; D is ambiguous. The CDR3 is 13 amino acids. V lost 2 bases, J lost 4 bases, and 9 bases lay in between. Germline V gene lookup returns CDR1 GTSNPN and CDR2 SVGIG (reference sequence). CDR3 DNA: TGTGCCTGGAGTCGCGATATTTACAATGAGCAGTTCTTC. Translation: CAWSRDIYNEQFF.

The chain links TRBV28 to TRBJ2-7; TRBD2 agrees at 7 bases. Germline V gene data show CDR1 as MDHEN and CDR2 as SYDVKM. The trim removed 10 bases at V and 2 bases at J, leaving 11 bases unmatched. The CDR3 runs 14 residues. CDR3: CATTVPGRPYEQYF. The DNA of the CDR3 is TGTGCCACCACTGTCCCCGGGAGGCCCTACGAGCAGTACTTC.

This sequence joins TRBV15 and TRBJ2-7; D is uncertain. This CDR3 has 15 residues. Between the trimmed V and J ends, which lost 1 base and 0 bases, there was a span of 10 bases. Germline lookup yields CDR1 LNHNV and CDR2 YYDKDF (reference sequence). CDR3 in amino acids: CATSRGHITSYEQYF. DNA of the CDR3: TGTGCCACCAGCAGAGGTCACATAACCTCCTACGAGCAGTACTTC. Using reference TRBV15 and TRBJ2-7 for the parts outside the CDR3, the full variable domain is DAMVIQNPRYQVTQFGKPVTLSCSQTLNHNVMYWYQQKSSQAPKLLFHYYDKDFNNEADTPDNFQSRRPNTSFCFLDIRSPGLGDTAMYLCATSRGHITSYEQYFGPGTRLTVT.

The CDR3 sequence is CASRTRNSYEQYF. The CDR3 DNA sequence: TGTGCCAGCAGAACGCGGAACTCCTACGAGCAGTACTTC. V gene TRBV6-5 combines with J gene TRBJ2-7; D gene unclear. V gave up 6 bases and J gave up 0 bases, with 9 bases separating them. CDR3 length: 13 amino acids. Looked up from germline, CDR1 is MNHEY and CDR2 is SVGAGI.

This chain connects TRBV12-1 to TRBJ1-2; the listed D gene, TRBD1, was not tested against the DNA. TRBV12-1 is termed a pseudogene. The CDR3 is made up of 14 amino acids. The CDR3 DNA sequence: TGTGACCACATAGGGACAGGGTTAAACTATGGCTACACCTTC. Translation: CDHIGTGLNYGYTF.

This clone has just one count. One base away lies a much larger clone, so this may be a sequencing read error. The chain is built from TRBV7-2 and TRBJ2-7, with D maybe TRBD1 (5 bases). Germline V gene lookup returns CDR1 SGHTA and CDR2 FQGNSA. This CDR3 has 12 residues. V lost 4 bases to trimming and J lost 3 bases, with 7 bases between them. The CDR3 here is CASSSGIYEQYF. CDR3 in DNA: TGTGCCAGCAGCTCAGGGATCTACGAGCAGTACTTC.

V usage is TRBV7-9 and J usage is TRBJ1-5; D is uncertain. CDR1 is SEHNR and CDR2 is FQNEAQ in the germline V gene (reference sequence). The V and J ends lost 4 bases and 4 bases respectively, with 11 bases between them. The length of the CDR3 is 14 residues. CDR3 bases: TGTGCCAGCAGCTCAGACTATCCAAATCAGCCCCAGCATTTT. Its protein product is CASSSDYPNQPQHF.

This chain uses TRBV9 with TRBJ2-2; possibly TRBD2 for D (6 bases). Germline loops: CDR1 SGDLS, CDR2 YYNGEE. V lost 1 base and J lost 7, with 14 bases in between. The CDR3 is made up of 15 amino acids. CDR3 bases: TGTGCCAGCAGCGTACTCTCAGGGACTGGCGGGGAGCTGTTTTTT. Its translation is CASSVLSGTGGELFF.

The chain joins TRBV5-1 to TRBJ2-7; 16 bases match TRBD2. The J call may be wrong; the DNA end is better matched by TRBJ2-5. Germline CDR1 reads SGHRS; CDR2 reads YFSETQ. CDR3 length: 17 residues. DNA for the CDR3: TGCGCCAGCAGCTCGGGACTAGCGGGAGGGATGCAAGAGACCCAGTACTTC. Amino acids: CASSSGLAGGMQETQYF.

This clone was seen once. The gene calls are TRBV14 and TRBJ2-1; TRBD2 matches at 7 bases. V shed 0 bases and J 8 bases; nucleotides not matched to a gene: 10. Germline CDR1 and CDR2: SGHDN and FVKESK. The CDR3 has 16 amino acids. The CDR3 sequence is CASSQEVSGRAYEQFF. As DNA, the CDR3 is TGTGCCAGCAGCCAAGAAGTGAGTGGGAGGGCCTATGAGCAGTTCTTC.

This chain joins TRBV7-2 and TRBJ1-2; the match to TRBD1 covers 10 bases. CDR1 is SGHTA, CDR2 FQGNSA, per germline. V gave up 2 bases and J gave up 7 bases; unmatched junction bases: 7. This CDR3 is built from 15 residues. For the CDR3, the DNA is TGTGCCAGCAGCTTATCCCTGCGACAGGGGGCTGGCTACACCTTC. It yields the protein CASSLSLRQGAGYTF.

The V gene is TRBV9, the J gene TRBJ1-4; D remains ambiguous. Germline loops: CDR1 SGDLS, CDR2 YYNGEE. The CDR3 consists of 14 residues. Trimming shortened V by 3 bases and J by 3 bases, and 9 bases separated the two germline ends. Written as DNA, the CDR3 is TGTGCCAGCAGCGAGGCAGGATCTAATGAAAAACTGTTTTTT. This gives the protein CASSEAGSNEKLFF.

This chain joins TRBV11-3 and TRBJ1-1; 9 bases line up with TRBD1. V lost 5 bases to trimming and J lost 0 bases; unmatched junction nucleotides: 4. The CDR3 sequence is 15 residues long. CDR1 and CDR2 (germline): SGHNT, YENEEA. The CDR3 loop is CASSLRTGVNTEAFF. The DNA for the CDR3 is TGTGCCAGCAGCCTTCGGACAGGGGTGAACACTGAAGCTTTCTTT.

The chain combines TRBV27 with TRBJ2-7; 8 bases are shared with TRBD1. The trim removed 3 bases at V and 4 bases at J, leaving 5 bases unmatched. Per germline, CDR1 MNHEY and CDR2 SMNVEV (reference sequence). The CDR3 length is 14 residues. As DNA, the CDR3 is TGTGCCAGCAGTTTCCGCCAGGGGGCGTACGAGCAGTACTTC. Its protein is CASSFRQGAYEQYF.

The rearrangement joins TRBV20-1 to TRBJ1-2; no clear D. Per the germline V gene, CDR1 is DFQATT and CDR2 is SNEGSKA (reference sequence). With 1 base removed from V and 7 bases from J, the gap between germline ends came to 7 bases. This CDR3 has 11 amino acids. The CDR3 DNA reads as TGCAGTGCTAGAGTATCCTCTGGCTACACCTTC. Translated, it gives CSARVSSGYTF.

The V and J genes are TRBV7-3 and TRBJ2-1, with TRBD2 matching 8 bases. The CDR3 covers 15 residues. J lost 7 bases, V lost 5 bases, and 10 bases had no gene match. Per germline, CDR1 SGHTA and CDR2 FQGTGA. The CDR3 coding sequence is TGTGCCAGCAGCGACTCGGGAGGGGGTGGGAATGAGCAGTTCTTC. Its protein product is CASSDSGGGGNEQFF. The full variable domain, rest sourced from reference TRBV7-3 and TRBJ2-1, is GAGVSQTPSNKVTEKGKYVELRCDPISGHTALYWYRQSLGQGPEFLIYFQGTGAADDSGLPNDRFFAVRPEGSVSTLKIQRTERGDSAVYLCASSDSGGGGNEQFFGPGTRLTVL.

The chain is built from TRBV5-4 and TRBJ2-5; TRBD2 matches 10 bases. This CDR3 comprises 14 residues. The V gene's germline CDR1 is SGHNT and CDR2 YYREEE (reference sequence). Germline trimming cut 3 bases from V and 4 bases from J; bases unmatched to any gene: 3. The CDR3 here is CASSSPSGRETQYF. The CDR3 DNA is TGTGCCAGCAGCTCCCCTAGCGGGAGAGAGACCCAGTACTTC.

For the CDR3, the DNA is TGTGCCAGCAGCAAAGTCGGCGGCTACGAGCAGTACTTC. Protein product: CASSKVGGYEQYF. The chain uses TRBV21-1 and TRBJ2-7; the table names TRBD2, a call not compared with the DNA. TRBV21-1 represents a pseudogene. This CDR3 spans 13 amino acids.

The rearrangement uses TRBV19 and TRBJ2-1, with D possibly TRBD2 on 6 matching bases. CDR3 length equals 14 residues. The V end was cut by 7 bases, the J end by 0 bases, with 10 bases between. Germline V lookup: CDR1 LNHDA, CDR2 SQIVND (reference sequence). In nucleotides, the CDR3 is TGTGCCAGTACCGGGGGAGGCTCCTACAATGAGCAGTTCTTC. Translated: CASTGGGSYNEQFF.

The chain combines TRBV29-1 with TRBJ2-5, with 9 bases that match TRBD1. The V segment lost 6 bases and the J segment 7 bases; nucleotides outside the gene matches: 9. Germline CDR1 and CDR2: SQVTM and ANQGSEA. The CDR3 length is 13 residues. CDR3 in DNA: TGCAGCGTCGTACAGGGGGCCTCGGGGACCCAGTACTTC. Encoded protein: CSVVQGASGTQYF.

This chain links TRBV7-2 with TRBJ2-5; D is ambiguous. The CDR3 runs 15 residues. CDR1 SGHTA and CDR2 FQGNSA come from the germline V gene. V lost 4 bases and J lost 1, with 13 bases in between. This chain's CDR3 is CASSSLSRSQETQYF. CDR3 DNA sequence: TGTGCCAGCAGCTCCCTAAGTAGGAGCCAAGAGACCCAGTACTTC.